Following are 30 T cell receptor beta chains from one sample sequenced in a study of CD8+CD57+ T cells in acquired aplastic anemia. Template material for TCR beta VDJ and CDR3 profiling consisted of genomic DNA. TCRdb processed the reads anew with MiXCR; each CDR3 protein has one entry. The sample gives 150,000 to 200,000 distinct CDR3 sequences, 64% of which show up once; about 45% is in the top ten. Sequences were obtained from sorted CD4+, CD8+, or CD8+CD57+ T cells (not recorded which) from PBMCs. The receptors were sampled from a human donor with severe aplastic anemia or a healthy control (not recorded which).

This clonotype was detected ten times or more. CDR3 amino acids: CASSQVEGFEQFF. The CDR3 nucleotides are TGCGCCAGCAGCCAAGTCGAGGGGTTTGAGCAGTTCTTC. V usage is TRBV4-1 and J usage is TRBJ2-1; D may correspond to TRBD1 or TRBD2 (5 bases each). This CDR3 has 13 amino acids. Germline CDR1 MGHRA, CDR2 YSYEKL. V lost 1 base and J lost 9, with 10 bases in between.

The CDR3 DNA is TGTGCCAGCTGGTTGACAGGGGCGCCCTACGAGCAGTACTTC. Its protein is CASWLTGAPYEQYF. This rearrangement joins TRBV7-9 to TRBJ2-7; TRBD1 matches 8 bases. The CDR3 covers 14 residues. Germline V CDR1 and CDR2: SEHNR, FQNEAQ (reference sequence). V gave up 8 bases and J gave up 2 bases; unmatched junction bases: 8.

This sequence joins TRBV7-9 and TRBJ1-1; no definite D call. This CDR3 contains 14 residues. The germline V and J ends were trimmed by 6 bases and 1 base, with 12 bases remaining between them. Germline values: CDR1 SEHNR, CDR2 FQNEAQ (reference sequence). CDR3 loop: CASRSATRNTEAFF. CDR3 DNA sequence: TGTGCCAGCAGGTCGGCGACAAGGAACACTGAAGCTTTCTTT.

The chain links TRBV2 to TRBJ1-2, with 9 bases that match TRBD1. Germline CDR1 is SNHLY and CDR2 is FYNNEI. The CDR3 spans 15 residues. J was trimmed by 4 bases and V by 3 bases; bases with no gene match: 6. In nucleotides, the CDR3 is TGTGCCAGCAGTGAGCCACAGGGGGCAGCCTATGGCTACACCTTC. Its protein product is CASSEPQGAAYGYTF. The full variable domain, completed using reference TRBV2 and TRBJ1-2, is EPEVTQTPSHQVTQMGQEVILRCVPISNHLYFYWYRQILGQKVEFLVSFYNNEISEKSEIFDDQFSVERPDGSNFTLKIRSTKLEDSAMYFCASSEPQGAAYGYTFGSGTRLTVV.

The chain uses TRBV5-1 and TRBJ2-7, with TRBD2 matching 8 bases. CDR1 SGHRS and CDR2 YFSETQ come from the germline V gene. Trimming took 0 bases from V and 1 from J; bases not matched to a gene: 3. This CDR3 region has 15 residues. CDR3 amino acids: CASSLAREGSYEQYF. Here the CDR3 DNA reads TGCGCCAGCAGCTTGGCTCGGGAGGGATCCTACGAGCAGTACTTC.

This sequence joins TRBV7-8 and TRBJ2-3; tentative D call: TRBD1 (6 bases). V lost 5 bases to trimming and J lost 2 bases, with 14 bases between them. CDR1 SGHVS and CDR2 FQNEAQ come from the germline V gene. This CDR3 has 15 amino acids. Here the CDR3 DNA reads TGTGCCAGCAGCGCGAGGACAGCACCCACAGATACGCAGTATTTT. Encoded protein: CASSARTAPTDTQYF.

This sequence joins TRBV7-9 and TRBJ2-3, with D perhaps matching TRBD2 (6 bases). The germline V and J ends were trimmed by 1 base and 4 bases, with 15 bases remaining between them. This CDR3 is 16 amino acids long. Germline V lookup: CDR1 SEHNR, CDR2 FQNEAQ (reference sequence). The CDR3 is CASSLVLREEADTQYF. The CDR3 DNA is TGTGCCAGCAGCTTAGTGCTAAGGGAGGAGGCAGATACGCAGTATTTT.

This clonotype was counted at least ten times. J is TRBJ2-5 and V is TRBV12-3 or TRBV12-4; no definite D call. V was cut by 6 bases and J by 2 bases, with 10 bases left in between. The CDR3 sequence is 13 residues long. The CDR3 spells CASRTAWQETQYF. The CDR3 DNA follows: TGTGCCAGCAGAACAGCGTGGCAAGAGACCCAGTACTTC.

Regarding this clonotype: A clone one base away is much larger, so this may be a read error. J is TRBJ2-7 and V is TRBV25-1; D may be TRBD1 or TRBD2 (5 bases each). Germline values: CDR1 MGHDK, CDR2 SYGVNS. V lost 4 bases and J 1 base, leaving 17 bases between the germline ends. The CDR3 is made up of 16 amino acids. CDR3 in amino acids: CASSVSLGPGSYEQYF. The CDR3 nucleotides read TGTGCCAGCAGTGTATCCCTGGGACCGGGATCCTACGAGCAGTACTTC.

The chain is built from TRBV7-9 and TRBJ2-5; D remains unclear. Trimming stripped 4 bases from V and 0 bases from J, with 6 bases between. CDR3 size: 13 residues. The germline gives CDR1 SEHNR, CDR2 FQNEAQ (reference sequence). CDR3 nucleotide sequence: TGTGCCAGCAGCTCGTGGGACCAAGAGACCCAGTACTTC. It is translated as CASSSWDQETQYF.

This clonotype was recorded only once. The chain joins TRBV5-6 to TRBJ2-2; D is unclear. CDR3 size: 16 residues. V lost 0 bases, J lost 0 bases, and 9 bases lay in between. Germline CDR1 reads SGHDT; CDR2 reads YYEEEE. The CDR3 sequence: CASSLAPSPNTGELFF. CDR3 bases: TGTGCCAGCAGCTTGGCCCCCTCTCCGAACACCGGGGAGCTGTTTTTT.

With respect to this clonotype: One end of the junction varies from germline; a read error may be responsible. J is TRBJ2-2 and V is TRBV10-3, with a weak D call TRBD2 (6 bases). Germline V CDR1 and CDR2: ENHRY, SYGVKD. This CDR3 contains 10 residues. CDR3 amino acids: CAGGSGELFF. DNA of the CDR3: TGCGCTGGGGGGTCCGGGGAGCTGTTTTTT.

The chain employs TRBV25-1 and TRBJ2-1, with TRBD2 identical over 7 bases. V shed 3 bases, J shed 7 bases, and the junction held 9 bases outside the gene matches. Germline V gene data show CDR1 as MGHDK and CDR2 as SYGVNS. This CDR3 comprises 15 residues. CDR3 bases: TGTGCCAGCAGTGATTCTCTGACTAGCTTGAATGAGCAGTTCTTC. This encodes CASSDSLTSLNEQFF.

This chain connects TRBV24-1 to TRBJ2-3, with D hard to call. Germline V gene data show CDR1 as KGHDR and CDR2 as SFDVKD. The CDR3 runs to 14 residues. The germline V and J ends were trimmed by 5 bases and 4 bases, with 12 bases remaining between them. The CDR3 protein is CATSGSYDADTQYF. The CDR3 nucleotides are TGTGCCACCAGTGGGAGCTACGACGCAGATACGCAGTATTTT.

This chain joins TRBV2 and TRBJ1-2; 7 nucleotides line up with TRBD1. V lost 9 bases, J lost 2 bases, and 12 bases stayed unmatched. The germline V gene encodes CDR1 SNHLY and CDR2 FYNNEI. The CDR3 length is 15 residues. CDR3 sequence: CARGQLVTVNYGYTF. The CDR3 nucleotides read TGTGCCAGGGGACAGCTAGTGACGGTGAACTATGGCTACACCTTC. Together with reference TRBV2 and TRBJ1-2, the CDR3 gives the full variable domain: EPEVTQTPSHQVTQMGQEVILRCVPISNHLYFYWYRQILGQKVEFLVSFYNNEISEKSEIFDDQFSVERPDGSNFTLKIRSTKLEDSAMYFCARGQLVTVNYGYTFGSGTRLTVV.

As regards this clonotype: At one end, the junction sequence differs from germline, possibly due to a read error. The chain joins TRBV7-6 to TRBJ1-2, with D unclear. The CDR3 spans 15 residues. Per the germline V gene, CDR1 is SGHVS and CDR2 is FNYEAQ. CDR3 bases: TGCGCCAGCAGCCAAGAGCAGAACCCTAACTATAGCTACACCTTC. This codes for CASSQEQNPNYSYTF.

J is TRBJ2-3 and V is TRBV24-1, with 8 positions matching TRBD2. The CDR3 contains 16 residues. V gave up 0 bases and J gave up 6 bases; unmatched junction bases: 7. Germline CDR1 is KGHDR and CDR2 is SFDVKD. CDR3 bases: TGTGCCACCAGTGATTTGCCCGGGAGGGCGTTCGATACGCAGTATTTT. As protein: CATSDLPGRAFDTQYF.

V and J are TRBV15 and TRBJ1-1; D gene uncertain. Looked up from germline, CDR1 is LNHNV and CDR2 is YYDKDF (reference sequence). V shed 2 bases and J shed 2 bases, with 3 bases lying between them. The CDR3 contains 12 residues. This CDR3 reads CATSRYNTEAFF. In DNA, the CDR3 is TGTGCCACCAGCAGATACAACACTGAAGCTTTCTTT.

The chain joins TRBV19 to TRBJ1-1, with 7 positions matching TRBD1. Germline V gives CDR1 LNHDA, CDR2 SQIVND (reference sequence). After removal of 7 bases from V and 6 bases from J, the junction contained 26 bases not matched to a gene. The CDR3 consists of 19 residues. The CDR3 DNA reads as TGTGCCAGTATTGGGACAGTTAGCAATAGAGGGGTTAGGTTCGCTGAAGCTTTCTTT. Protein: CASIGTVSNRGVRFAEAFF.

J is TRBJ2-3 and V is TRBV25-1, with 10 nucleotides matching TRBD2. CDR3 size: 18 residues. After removal of 5 bases from V and 1 base from J, the junction contained 12 bases not matched to a gene. Germline V lookup: CDR1 MGHDK, CDR2 SYGVNS. The CDR3 reads CASSITSIAGGRTDTQYF. The DNA of the CDR3 is TGTGCCAGCAGTATAACCTCTATAGCGGGGGGACGCACAGATACGCAGTATTTT.

The rearrangement uses TRBV27 and TRBJ1-1; D may be TRBD1 (6 bases). Trimming pared 5 bases from V and 6 bases from J, leaving 16 bases between. Germline CDR1 MNHEY, CDR2 SMNVEV (reference sequence). The CDR3 contains 14 residues. The CDR3 bases are TGTGCCAGCAGTGCCGGAGGGGGGCTGGCTGAAGCTTTCTTT. It encodes CASSAGGGLAEAFF.

The chain links TRBV20-1 to TRBJ1-6; the D gene is possibly TRBD1 (6 bases). Looked up from germline, CDR1 is DFQATT and CDR2 is SNEGSKA (reference sequence). This CDR3 is 14 amino acids long. V was trimmed by 0 bases and J by 11 bases, leaving 14 bases between them. CDR3: CSARDHSDSPPLHF. In nucleotides, the CDR3 is TGCAGTGCTAGAGACCACTCGGACAGTCCACCCCTCCACTTT.

This clonotype was seen only a few times. This chain links TRBV7-6 with TRBJ1-3; the D is unclear. The V gene's germline CDR1 is SGHVS and CDR2 FNYEAQ. Trimming pared 1 base from V and 4 bases from J, leaving 2 bases between. The CDR3 sequence is 12 residues long. The CDR3 loop is CASSLDGNTIYF. The CDR3, as DNA: TGTGCCAGCAGCTTAGACGGAAACACCATATATTTT.

V usage is TRBV29-1 and J usage is TRBJ2-1, with D perhaps TRBD1 (5 bases). The CDR3 is 12 amino acids. Per the germline V gene, CDR1 is SQVTM and CDR2 is ANQGSEA. Trimming stripped 6 bases from V and 8 bases from J, with 14 bases between. The CDR3 region has the DNA TGCAGCGTAGGGGTCGTCAGCGATGAGCAGTTCTTC. Amino acid sequence: CSVGVVSDEQFF.

This rearrangement joins TRBV9 to TRBJ2-7; 9 bases agree with TRBD1. The V gene end was trimmed by 4 bases and the J gene end by 5 bases; junction bases not matched to a gene: 10. The CDR3 spans 15 residues. From germline, CDR1 is SGDLS and CDR2 YYNGEE. The CDR3 reads CASSLGGTGPHEQYF. The CDR3 DNA reads as TGTGCCAGCAGCCTAGGGGGGACAGGGCCCCACGAGCAGTACTTC.

The chain joins TRBV29-1 to TRBJ1-5; D perhaps matches TRBD1 (6 bases). Trimming pared 4 bases from V and 2 bases from J, leaving 12 bases between. This CDR3 is built from 14 residues. Germline CDR1 SQVTM, CDR2 ANQGSEA. CDR3 region: CSVVSGAGNQPQHF. The CDR3 bases are TGCAGCGTTGTATCGGGGGCGGGCAATCAGCCCCAGCATTTT.

V gene TRBV19 combines with J gene TRBJ2-7, with no clear D. The CDR3 runs to 11 residues. Germline CDR1 is LNHDA and CDR2 is SQIVND (reference sequence). Deletions cut 7 bases from V and 3 bases from J, with 7 bases between. The CDR3 spells CASMLGYEQYF. CDR3 sequence (DNA): TGTGCCAGTATGCTAGGCTACGAGCAGTACTTC.

This clonotype was recorded many times. The V gene is TRBV12-3 or TRBV12-4, the J gene TRBJ1-1; no clear D. The CDR3 length is 13 residues. Trimming stripped 3 bases from V and 1 base from J, with 6 bases between. This chain's CDR3 is CASSFPENTEAFF. The CDR3 DNA sequence: TGTGCCAGCAGTTTTCCTGAGAACACTGAAGCTTTCTTT.

The chain has TRBV20-1 and TRBJ2-5; D unresolved. Per the germline V gene, CDR1 is DFQATT and CDR2 is SNEGSKA (reference sequence). V lost 7 bases and J 5 bases, leaving 11 bases between the germline ends. The CDR3 consists of 11 residues. DNA for the CDR3: TGCAGTGGTCTAGTATGGGAGACCCAGTACTTC. It encodes CSGLVWETQYF.

V is TRBV15 and J is TRBJ2-3; D assignment may be TRBD1 or TRBD2 (5 bases each). V lost 1 base, J lost 1 base, and 6 bases lay in between. The germline CDR1 and CDR2 sequences are LNHNV and YYDKDF (reference sequence). CDR3 length equals 14 residues. Written as DNA, the CDR3 is TGTGCCACCAGCAGAGGAGGGGGCACAGATACGCAGTATTTT. Encoded protein: CATSRGGGTDTQYF.